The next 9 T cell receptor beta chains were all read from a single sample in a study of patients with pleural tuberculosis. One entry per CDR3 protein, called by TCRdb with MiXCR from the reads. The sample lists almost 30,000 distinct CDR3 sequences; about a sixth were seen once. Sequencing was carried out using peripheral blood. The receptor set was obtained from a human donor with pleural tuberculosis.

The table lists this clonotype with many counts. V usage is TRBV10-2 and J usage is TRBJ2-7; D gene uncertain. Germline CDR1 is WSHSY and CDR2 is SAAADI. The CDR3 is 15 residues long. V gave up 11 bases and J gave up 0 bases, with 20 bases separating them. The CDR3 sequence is CAVQPPNQSSYEQYF. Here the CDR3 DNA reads TGCGCCGTCCAGCCTCCGAACCAGAGCTCCTACGAGCAGTACTTC.

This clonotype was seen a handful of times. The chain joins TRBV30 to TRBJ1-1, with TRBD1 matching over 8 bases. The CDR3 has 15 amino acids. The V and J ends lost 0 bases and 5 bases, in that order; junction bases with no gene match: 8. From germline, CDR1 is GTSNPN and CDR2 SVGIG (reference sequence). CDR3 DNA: TGTGCCTGGAGTGTACAGACAGGGGCTAGGACTGAAGCTTTCTTT. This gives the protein CAWSVQTGARTEAFF.

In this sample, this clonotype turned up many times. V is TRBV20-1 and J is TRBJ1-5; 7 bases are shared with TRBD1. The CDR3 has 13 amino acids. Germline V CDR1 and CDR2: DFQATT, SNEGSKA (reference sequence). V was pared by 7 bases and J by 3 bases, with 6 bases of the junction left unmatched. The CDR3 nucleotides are TGCAGTGTAACGGGACAGCCCAATCAGCCCCAGCATTTT. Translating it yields CSVTGQPNQPQHF.

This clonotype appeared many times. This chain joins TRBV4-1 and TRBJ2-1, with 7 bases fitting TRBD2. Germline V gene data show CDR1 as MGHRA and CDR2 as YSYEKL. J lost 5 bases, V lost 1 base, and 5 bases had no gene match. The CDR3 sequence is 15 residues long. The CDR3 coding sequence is TGCGCCAGCAGCCAAGCATGGGGGGGGAACAATGAGCAGTTCTTC. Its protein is CASSQAWGGNNEQFF.

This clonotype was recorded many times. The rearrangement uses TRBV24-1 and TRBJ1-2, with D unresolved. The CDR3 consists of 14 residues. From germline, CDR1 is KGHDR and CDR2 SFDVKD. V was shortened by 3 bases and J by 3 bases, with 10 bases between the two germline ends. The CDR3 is CATSDPDGYYGYTF. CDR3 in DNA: TGTGCCACCAGTGATCCGGACGGATACTATGGCTACACCTTC.

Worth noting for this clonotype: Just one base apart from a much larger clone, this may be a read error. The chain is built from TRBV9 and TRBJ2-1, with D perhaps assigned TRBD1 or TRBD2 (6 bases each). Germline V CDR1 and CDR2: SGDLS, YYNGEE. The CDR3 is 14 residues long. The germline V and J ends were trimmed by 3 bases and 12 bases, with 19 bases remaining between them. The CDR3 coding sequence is TGTGCCAGCAGCGCAGCTACGGGGGCTCGTGGGCAGTTCTTC. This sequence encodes CASSAATGARGQFF.

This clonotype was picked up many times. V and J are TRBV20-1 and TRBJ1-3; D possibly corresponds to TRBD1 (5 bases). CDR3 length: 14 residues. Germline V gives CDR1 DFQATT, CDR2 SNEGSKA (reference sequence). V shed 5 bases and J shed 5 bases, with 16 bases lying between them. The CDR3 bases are TGCAGTGCTGCCTATGGACACCTAAGAAACACCATATATTTT. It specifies CSAAYGHLRNTIYF.

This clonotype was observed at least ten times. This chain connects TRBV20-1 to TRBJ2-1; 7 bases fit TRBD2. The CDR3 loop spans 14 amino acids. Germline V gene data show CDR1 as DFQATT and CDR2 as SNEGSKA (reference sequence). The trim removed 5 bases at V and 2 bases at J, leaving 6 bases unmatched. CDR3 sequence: CSAPSGEAYNEQFF. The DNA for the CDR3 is TGCAGTGCTCCGAGCGGGGAGGCCTACAATGAGCAGTTCTTC.

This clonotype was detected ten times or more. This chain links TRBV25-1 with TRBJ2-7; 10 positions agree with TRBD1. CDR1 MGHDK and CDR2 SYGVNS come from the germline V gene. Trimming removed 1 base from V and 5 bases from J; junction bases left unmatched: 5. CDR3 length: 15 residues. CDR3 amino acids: CASSESWTGGNEQYF. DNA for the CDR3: TGTGCCAGCAGTGAATCCTGGACAGGGGGAAACGAGCAGTACTTC.